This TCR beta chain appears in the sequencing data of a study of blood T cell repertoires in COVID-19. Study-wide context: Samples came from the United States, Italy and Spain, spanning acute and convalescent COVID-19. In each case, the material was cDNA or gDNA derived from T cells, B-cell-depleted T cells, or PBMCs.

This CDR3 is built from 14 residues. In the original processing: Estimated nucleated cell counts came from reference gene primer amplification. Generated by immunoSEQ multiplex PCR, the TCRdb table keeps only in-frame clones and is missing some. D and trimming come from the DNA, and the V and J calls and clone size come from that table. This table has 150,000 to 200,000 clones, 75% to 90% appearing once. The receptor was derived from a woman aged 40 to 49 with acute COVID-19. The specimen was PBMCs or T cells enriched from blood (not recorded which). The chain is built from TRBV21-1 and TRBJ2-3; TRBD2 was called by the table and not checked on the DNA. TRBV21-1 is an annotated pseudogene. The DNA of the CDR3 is TGTGCCAGCAGCGCCCCGAGGGTTACAGATACGCAGTATTTT. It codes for CASSAPRVTDTQYF.